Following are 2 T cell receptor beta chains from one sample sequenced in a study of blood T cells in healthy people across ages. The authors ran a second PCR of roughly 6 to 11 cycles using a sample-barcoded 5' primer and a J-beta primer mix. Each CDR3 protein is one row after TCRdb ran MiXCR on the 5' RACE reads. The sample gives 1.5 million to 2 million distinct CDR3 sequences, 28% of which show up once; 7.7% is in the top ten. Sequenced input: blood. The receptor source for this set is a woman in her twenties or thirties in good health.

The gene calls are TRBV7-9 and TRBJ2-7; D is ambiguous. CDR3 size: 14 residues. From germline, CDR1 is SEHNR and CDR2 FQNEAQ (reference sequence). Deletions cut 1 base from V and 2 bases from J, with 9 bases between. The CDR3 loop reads CASSLGDTAYEQYF. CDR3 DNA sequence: TGTGCCAGCAGCTTAGGCGACACAGCCTACGAGCAGTACTTC.

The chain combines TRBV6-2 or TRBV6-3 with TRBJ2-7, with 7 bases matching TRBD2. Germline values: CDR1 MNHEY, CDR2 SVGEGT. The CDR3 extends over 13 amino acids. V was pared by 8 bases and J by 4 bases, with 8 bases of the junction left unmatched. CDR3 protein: CASGRERKYEQYF. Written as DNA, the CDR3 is TGTGCCAGCGGGCGGGAGCGTAAGTACGAGCAGTACTTC.